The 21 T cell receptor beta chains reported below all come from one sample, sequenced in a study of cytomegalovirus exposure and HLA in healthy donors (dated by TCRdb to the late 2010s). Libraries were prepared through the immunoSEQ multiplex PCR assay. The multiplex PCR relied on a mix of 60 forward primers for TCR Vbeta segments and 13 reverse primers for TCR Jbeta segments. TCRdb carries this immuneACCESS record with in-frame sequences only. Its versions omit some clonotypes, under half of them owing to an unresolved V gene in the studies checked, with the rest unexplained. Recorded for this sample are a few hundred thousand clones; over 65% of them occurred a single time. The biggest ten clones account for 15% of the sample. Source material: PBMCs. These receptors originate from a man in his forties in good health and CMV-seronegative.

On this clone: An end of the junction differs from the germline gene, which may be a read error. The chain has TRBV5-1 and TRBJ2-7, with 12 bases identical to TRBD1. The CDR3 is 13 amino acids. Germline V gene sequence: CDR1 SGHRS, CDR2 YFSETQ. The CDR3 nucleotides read TGCGCCAGCAGCACTGGAGGGGGGACAGGGGGCGTTTTC. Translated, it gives CASSTGGGTGGVF.

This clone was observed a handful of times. The CDR3: CASSREVNTEAFF. CDR3 bases: TGTGCCAGCAGCCGGGAGGTGAACACTGAAGCTTTCTTT. The V and J genes are TRBV6-4 and TRBJ1-1; D is ambiguous. This CDR3 spans 13 amino acids. V gave up 6 bases and J gave up 0 bases, with 8 bases separating them. Germline CDR1 MRHNA, CDR2 SNTAGT.

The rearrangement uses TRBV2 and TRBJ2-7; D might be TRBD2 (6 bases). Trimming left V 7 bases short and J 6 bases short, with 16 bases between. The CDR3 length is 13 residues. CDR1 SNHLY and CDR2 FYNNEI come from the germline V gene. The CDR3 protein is CASIPGGSSEQYF. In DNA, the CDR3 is TGTGCCAGCATCCCCGGGGGTTCTAGCGAGCAGTACTTC.

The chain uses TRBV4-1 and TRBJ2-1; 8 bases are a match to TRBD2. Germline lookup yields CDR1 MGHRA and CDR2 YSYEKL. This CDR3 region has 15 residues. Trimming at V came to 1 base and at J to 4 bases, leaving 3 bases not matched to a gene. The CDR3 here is CASSQGASGYNEQFF. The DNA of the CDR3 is TGCGCCAGCAGCCAAGGGGCTAGCGGGTACAATGAGCAGTTCTTC.

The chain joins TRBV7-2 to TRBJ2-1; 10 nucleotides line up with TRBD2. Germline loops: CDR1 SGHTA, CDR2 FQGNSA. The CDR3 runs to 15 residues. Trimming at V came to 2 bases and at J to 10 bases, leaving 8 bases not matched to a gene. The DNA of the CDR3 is TGTGCCAGCAGCTTAACTAGCGGGACTCTTCGGGAGCAGTTCTTC. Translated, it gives CASSLTSGTLREQFF.

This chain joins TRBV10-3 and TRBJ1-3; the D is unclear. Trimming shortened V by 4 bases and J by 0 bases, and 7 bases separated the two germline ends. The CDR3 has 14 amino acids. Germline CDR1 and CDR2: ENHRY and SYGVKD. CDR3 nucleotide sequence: TGTGCCATCAGTGGGGCGAGCTCTGGAAACACCATATATTTT. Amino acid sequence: CAISGASSGNTIYF.

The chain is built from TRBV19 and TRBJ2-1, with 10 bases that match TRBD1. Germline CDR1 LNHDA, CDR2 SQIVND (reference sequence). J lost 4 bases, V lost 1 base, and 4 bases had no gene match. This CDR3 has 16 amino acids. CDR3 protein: CASSIGWDRGYNEQFF. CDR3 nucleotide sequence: TGTGCCAGTAGTATAGGTTGGGACAGGGGTTACAATGAGCAGTTCTTC.

This CDR3 is CASSLGQASSYEQYF. The CDR3 DNA follows: TGTGCCAGCAGCCTGGGACAGGCGAGCTCCTACGAGCAGTACTTC. The chain has TRBV5-4 and TRBJ2-7; TRBD1 matches 8 bases. Trimming removed 4 bases from V and 0 bases from J; junction bases left unmatched: 6. Germline V lookup: CDR1 SGHNT, CDR2 YYREEE (reference sequence). The length of the CDR3 is 15 residues.

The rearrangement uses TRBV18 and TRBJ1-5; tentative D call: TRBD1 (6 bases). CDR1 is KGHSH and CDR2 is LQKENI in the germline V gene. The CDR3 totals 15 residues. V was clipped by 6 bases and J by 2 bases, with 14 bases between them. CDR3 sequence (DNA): TGTGCCAGCTCGGTAGACAGGTCGGGCAATCAGCCCCAGCATTTT. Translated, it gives CASSVDRSGNQPQHF.

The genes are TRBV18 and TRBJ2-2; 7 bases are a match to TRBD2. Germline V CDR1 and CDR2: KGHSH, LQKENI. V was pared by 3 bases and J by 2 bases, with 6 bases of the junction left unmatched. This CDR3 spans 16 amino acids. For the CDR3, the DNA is TGTGCCAGCTCACCCCTCCAGCGGGATAACACCGGGGAGCTGTTTTTT. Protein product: CASSPLQRDNTGELFF.

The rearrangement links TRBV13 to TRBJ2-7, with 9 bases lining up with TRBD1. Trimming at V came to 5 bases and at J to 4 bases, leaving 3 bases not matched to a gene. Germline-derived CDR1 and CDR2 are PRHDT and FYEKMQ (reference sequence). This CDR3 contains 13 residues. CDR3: CASSVDRGYEQYF. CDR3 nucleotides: TGTGCCAGCAGCGTGGACAGGGGATACGAGCAGTACTTC.

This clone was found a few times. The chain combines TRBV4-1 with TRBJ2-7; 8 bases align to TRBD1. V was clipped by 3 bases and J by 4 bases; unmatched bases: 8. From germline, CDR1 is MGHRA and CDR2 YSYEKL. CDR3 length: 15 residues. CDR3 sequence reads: CASSHPVTGVYEQYF. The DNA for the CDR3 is TGCGCCAGCAGCCATCCCGTGACAGGGGTATACGAGCAGTACTTC.

In nucleotides, the CDR3 is TGTGCCAGCAGCCCCTACAGGGGTCTTGGCTACACCTTC. Residues: CASSPYRGLGYTF. The rearrangement links TRBV7-3 to TRBJ1-2, with 7 positions matching TRBD1. This CDR3 has 13 residues. Germline CDR1 SGHTA, CDR2 FQGTGA. J lost 7 bases, V lost 5 bases, and 7 bases had no gene match.

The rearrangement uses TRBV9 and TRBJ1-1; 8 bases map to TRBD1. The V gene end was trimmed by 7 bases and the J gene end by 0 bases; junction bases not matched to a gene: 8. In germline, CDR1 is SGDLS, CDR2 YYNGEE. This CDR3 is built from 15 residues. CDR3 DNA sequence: TGTGCCAGCGAAGGGACAGGAATAATGAACACTGAAGCTTTCTTT. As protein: CASEGTGIMNTEAFF.

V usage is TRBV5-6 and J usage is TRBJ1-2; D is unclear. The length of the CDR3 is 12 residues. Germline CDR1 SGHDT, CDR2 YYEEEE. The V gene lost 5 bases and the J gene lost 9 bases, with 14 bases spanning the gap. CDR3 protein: CASSLPLGSYTF. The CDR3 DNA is TGTGCCAGCAGTCTCCCCCTTGGCAGCTACACCTTC.

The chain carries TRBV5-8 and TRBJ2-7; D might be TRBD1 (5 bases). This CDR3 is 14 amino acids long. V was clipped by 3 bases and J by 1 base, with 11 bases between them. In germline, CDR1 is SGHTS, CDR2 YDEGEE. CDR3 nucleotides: TGTGCCAGCAGCTCGATAGGACATTCCTACGAGCAGTACTTC. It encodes CASSSIGHSYEQYF. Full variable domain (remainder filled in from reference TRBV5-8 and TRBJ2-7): EAGVTQSPTHLIKTRGQQATLRCSPISGHTSVYWYQQALGLGLQFLLWYDEGEERNRGNFPPRFSGRQFPNYSSELNVNALELEDSALYLCASSSIGHSYEQYFGPGTRLTVT.

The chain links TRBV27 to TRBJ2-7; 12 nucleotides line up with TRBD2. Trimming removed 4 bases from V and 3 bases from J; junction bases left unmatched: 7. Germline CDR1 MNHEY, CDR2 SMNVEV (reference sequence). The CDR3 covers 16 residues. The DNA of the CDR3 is TGTGCCAGCAGTTCCCTCGGACTAGCGGGGAACTACGAGCAGTACTTC. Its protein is CASSSLGLAGNYEQYF.

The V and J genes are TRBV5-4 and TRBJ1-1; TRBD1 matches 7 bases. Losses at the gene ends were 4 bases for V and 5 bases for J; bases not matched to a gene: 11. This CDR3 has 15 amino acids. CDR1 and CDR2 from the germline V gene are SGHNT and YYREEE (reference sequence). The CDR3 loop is CASSTPGGRRTEAFF. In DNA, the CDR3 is TGTGCCAGCAGCACCCCAGGGGGGCGCAGAACTGAAGCTTTCTTT.

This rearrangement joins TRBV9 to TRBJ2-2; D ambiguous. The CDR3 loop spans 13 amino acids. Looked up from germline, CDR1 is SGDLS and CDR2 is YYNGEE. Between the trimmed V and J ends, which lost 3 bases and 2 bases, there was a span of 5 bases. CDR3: CASSDTNTGELFF. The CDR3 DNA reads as TGTGCCAGCAGCGACACAAACACCGGGGAGCTGTTTTTT.

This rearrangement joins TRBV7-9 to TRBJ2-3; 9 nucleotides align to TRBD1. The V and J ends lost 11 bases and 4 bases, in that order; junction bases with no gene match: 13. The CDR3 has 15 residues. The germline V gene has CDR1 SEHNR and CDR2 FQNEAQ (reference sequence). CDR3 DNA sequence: TGTGCCGTCACGAACGGGACAGGGTCATCAGATACGCAGTATTTT. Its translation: CAVTNGTGSSDTQYF.

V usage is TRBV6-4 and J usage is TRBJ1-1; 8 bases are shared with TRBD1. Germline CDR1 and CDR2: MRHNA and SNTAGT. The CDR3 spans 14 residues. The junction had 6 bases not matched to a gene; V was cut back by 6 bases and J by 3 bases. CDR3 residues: CASRTGVWDTEAFF. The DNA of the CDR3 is TGTGCCAGCAGGACAGGGGTATGGGACACTGAAGCTTTCTTT.